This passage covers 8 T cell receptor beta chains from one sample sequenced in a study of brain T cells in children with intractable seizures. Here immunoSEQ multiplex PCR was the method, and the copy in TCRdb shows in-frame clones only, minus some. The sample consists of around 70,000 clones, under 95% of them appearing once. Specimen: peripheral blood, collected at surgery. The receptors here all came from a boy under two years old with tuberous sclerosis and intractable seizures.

For the CDR3, the DNA is TGTGCCACCAGTTCGACTAGCGGGATTCTAGATACGCAGTATTTT. This translates into CATSSTSGILDTQYF. The chain combines TRBV24-1 with TRBJ2-3; TRBD2 aligns across 11 bases. CDR1 KGHDR and CDR2 SFDVKD come from the germline V gene. The CDR3 spans 15 residues. The V and J ends lost 6 bases and 5 bases, in that order; junction bases with no gene match: 6.

The CDR3 loop reads CASSQDLFWASGRDFQAADTQYF. In DNA form, the CDR3 reads TGTGCCAGCAGCCAAGATCTGTTTTGGGCTAGCGGGAGAGATTTCCAGGCGGCAGATACGCAGTATTTT. This sequence joins TRBV3-1 (or the pseudogene TRBV3-2) and TRBJ2-3; 10 nucleotides match TRBD2. The CDR3 totals 23 residues. After removal of 0 bases from V and 4 bases from J, the junction contained 25 bases not matched to a gene. CDR1 is LGHDT and CDR2 is YNNKEL in the germline V gene (reference sequence).

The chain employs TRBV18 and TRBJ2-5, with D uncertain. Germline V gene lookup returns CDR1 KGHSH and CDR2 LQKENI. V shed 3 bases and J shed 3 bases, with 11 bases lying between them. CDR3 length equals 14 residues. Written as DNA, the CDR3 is TGTGCCAGCTCACCCAATTGGGCGGAAGAGACCCAGTACTTC. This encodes CASSPNWAEETQYF.

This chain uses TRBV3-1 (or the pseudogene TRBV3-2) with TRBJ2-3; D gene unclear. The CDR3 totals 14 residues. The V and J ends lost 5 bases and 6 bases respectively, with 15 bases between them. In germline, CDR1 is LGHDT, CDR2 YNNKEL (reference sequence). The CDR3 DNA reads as TGTGCCAGCAGCGCGGATGCGGCTACCGATACGCAGTATTTT. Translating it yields CASSADAATDTQYF.

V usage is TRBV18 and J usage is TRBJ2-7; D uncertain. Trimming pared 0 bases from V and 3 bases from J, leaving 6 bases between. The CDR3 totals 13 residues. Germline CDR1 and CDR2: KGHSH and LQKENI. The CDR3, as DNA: TGTGCCAGCTCACCACCGATTAGCTACGAGCAGTACTTC. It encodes CASSPPISYEQYF.

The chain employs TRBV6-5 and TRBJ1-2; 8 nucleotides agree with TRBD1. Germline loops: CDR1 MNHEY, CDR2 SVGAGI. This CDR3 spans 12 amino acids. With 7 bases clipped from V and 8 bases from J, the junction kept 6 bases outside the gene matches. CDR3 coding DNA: TGTGCCAGCAAACCCCCAGGGGGCGGCTACACCTTC. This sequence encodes CASKPPGGGYTF.

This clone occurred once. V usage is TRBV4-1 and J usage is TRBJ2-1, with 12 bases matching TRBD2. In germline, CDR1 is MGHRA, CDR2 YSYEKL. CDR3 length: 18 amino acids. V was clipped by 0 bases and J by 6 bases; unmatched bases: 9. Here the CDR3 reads CASSQDHRLAGVGNEQFF. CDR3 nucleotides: TGCGCCAGCAGCCAAGACCACAGACTAGCGGGAGTCGGCAATGAGCAGTTCTTC.

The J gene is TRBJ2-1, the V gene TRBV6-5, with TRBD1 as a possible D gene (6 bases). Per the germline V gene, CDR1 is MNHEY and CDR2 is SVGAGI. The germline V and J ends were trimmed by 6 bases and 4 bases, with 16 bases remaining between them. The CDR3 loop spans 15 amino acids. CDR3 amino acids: CASSLRGRGYNEQFF. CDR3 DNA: TGTGCCAGCAGCCTCAGAGGCAGGGGATACAATGAGCAGTTCTTC.